This TCR beta chain was identified during a study of OX40 agonist ivuxolimab in advanced cancers. On the study more broadly: Therapy given before enrollment (anti-PD-1, anti-PD-L1 or anti-CTLA-4) was allowed, and 40% had some.

Generated by immunoSEQ multiplex PCR, the TCRdb table keeps only in-frame clones and is missing some. The sample lists 22,000 or so clones; around 77% were seen once. This clone showed up just a few times. Autoimmune disease history or systemic immunosuppression led to patients being barred. Collection of blood occurred at baseline, at cycle 4 day 1, and at cycle 7 day 1. After removal of 1 base from V and 4 bases from J, the junction contained 3 bases not matched to a gene. CDR1 is SGHVS, CDR2 FQNEAQ, per germline. The CDR3 totals 15 residues. Sequenced here: CD4+ or CD8+ T cells sorted from blood, sampled in a trial of the OX40 agonist ivuxolimab. The clonotype originates from an adult with an advanced solid tumor such as melanoma, head and neck, liver or kidney cancer. The V call is TRBV7-8, the J call TRBJ2-2; 7 bases line up with TRBD2. CDR3 bases: TGTGCCAGCAGCTTAGGACTAGCCCGCACCGGGGAGCTGTTTTTT. As protein: CASSLGLARTGELFF. The variable domain in full, with the rest retrieved from reference TRBV7-8 and TRBJ2-2, is GAGVSQSPRYKVAKRGQDVALRCDPISGHVSLFWYQQALGQGPEFLTYFQNEAQLDKSGLPSDRFFAERPEGSVSTLKIQRTQQEDSAVYLCASSLGLARTGELFFGEGSRLTVL.